Sequencing of this TCR beta chain was carried out in a study of PD-1 blockade in classical Hodgkin lymphoma. Across the whole study: Every 2 weeks, patients got 3 mg/kg intravenous nivolumab.

Autologous stem cell transplantation was followed by relapse in every patient, and brentuximab vedotin exposure varied. Germline lookup yields CDR1 MNHNS and CDR2 SASEGT. CDR3 length equals 13 residues. V dropped 1 base and J dropped 6 bases, with 7 bases sitting between them. The sample holds one count of this clone. Its target is unknown. Regarding the study as a whole: CD4+ TCR diversity climbed significantly by C4D1, unlike CD8+ TCR diversity. Undefined causes, possibly disease activity or prior therapy, underlie the repertoire differences. Similar baseline diversity was found in complete responders and newly diagnosed patients.

The method was immunoSEQ multiplex PCR; TCRdb's version includes in-frame clones alone and lacks a portion of them. This table holds under 65,000 clones, around 91% found once. The chain carries TRBV6-1 and TRBJ1-5; D is unclear. Sequenced material: peripheral blood mononuclear cells (PBMCs), taken at baseline. This receptor was taken from a human donor with classical Hodgkin lymphoma. The CDR3 DNA reads TGTGCCAGCAGTGAAGATTGGAGTCAGCCCCAGCATTTT. Translated, it gives CASSEDWSQPQHF.